This TCR beta chain is from a study of T cell responses to AZD1222 COVID-19 vaccine. Study outcomes and limitations: In the spike-specific TCR repertoire, nearly half reportedly target unmutated variant regions. Recipients of AZD1222 seropositive at baseline numbered only 5 or 6. Spike-spanning, vaccine-associated CD4 TCRs were dominant at 160-218 and 743-854. Among the donors, most were white British and more were female, and clonal diversity was possibly underestimated.

The CDR3 totals 16 residues. The germline V gene has CDR1 LNHDA and CDR2 SQIVND (reference sequence). V shed 6 bases and J 1 base; nucleotides not matched to a gene: 4. Of note for this clone: Its specificity is unknown.

The protocol was immunoSEQ multiplex PCR, while the TCRdb copy is restricted to in-frame clones and leaves out a portion. This table holds more than 95,000 clones, 80% to 90% found once. The sequences come from peripheral blood, collected 28 days after the second AZD1222 dose. This clonotype originated in an adult who received the AZD1222 COVID-19 vaccine. V is TRBV19 and J is TRBJ1-5; 12 bases line up with TRBD1. CDR3 DNA sequence: TGTGCCAGTAGATGGGGGACAGGGGGCAGCAATCAGCCCCAGCATTTT. This encodes CASRWGTGGSNQPQHF.